The source of this T cell receptor (beta chain) is a study of T cell repertoires in cytomegalovirus infection. This clonotype turned up a few times. TCRdb independently ran MiXCR on the reads; one entry per CDR3 protein. The sample yields 150,000 to 200,000 distinct CDR3 sequences, roughly 20% seen once. The sample comprised PBMCs. The source of this sequence is a human donor in good health (CMV status not recorded). Some clones in this sample may be carry-over from other donors' samples.

Here the CDR3 reads CSVDPGTGVNTEAFF. The CDR3 DNA reads TGCAGCGTAGACCCCGGGACAGGGGTGAACACTGAAGCTTTCTTT. V and J are TRBV29-1 and TRBJ1-1; TRBD1 agrees at 10 bases. The germline CDR1 and CDR2 sequences are SQVTM and ANQGSEA. The CDR3 is 15 residues long. Trimming took 6 bases from V and 0 from J; bases not matched to a gene: 7.